The T cell receptor (beta chain) described here comes from a study of neurological immune-mediated disorders. This clonotype has at least ten counts. With 5 bases clipped from V and 6 bases from J, the junction kept 7 bases outside the gene matches. This CDR3 has 13 amino acids. Looked up from germline, CDR1 is SQVTM and CDR2 is ANQGSEA. TCRdb independently ran MiXCR on the 5' RACE reads; one entry per CDR3 protein. This sample yields tens of thousands of distinct CDR3 sequences, of which over 2% are seen a single time; about 2.4% belongs to the top ten. The sequencing input was PBMCs. The gene calls are TRBV29-1 and TRBJ1-2; 9 nucleotides agree with TRBD1. The clonotype comes from a man aged 45-60 years with multiple sclerosis. This CDR3 reads CSVSSGTGNGYTF. CDR3 in DNA: TGCAGCGTTTCCTCCGGGACAGGGAATGGCTACACCTTC.